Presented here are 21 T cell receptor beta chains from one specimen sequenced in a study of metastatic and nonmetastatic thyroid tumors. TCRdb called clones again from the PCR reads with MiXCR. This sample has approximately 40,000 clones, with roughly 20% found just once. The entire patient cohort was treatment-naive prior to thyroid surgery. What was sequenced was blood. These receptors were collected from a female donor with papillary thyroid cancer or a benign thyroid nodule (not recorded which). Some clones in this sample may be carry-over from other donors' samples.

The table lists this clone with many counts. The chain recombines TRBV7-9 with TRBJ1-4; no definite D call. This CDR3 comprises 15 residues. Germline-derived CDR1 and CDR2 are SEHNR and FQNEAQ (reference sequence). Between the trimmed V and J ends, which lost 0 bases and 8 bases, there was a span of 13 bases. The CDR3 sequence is CASSLARGSWEKLFF. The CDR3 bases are TGTGCCAGCAGCTTAGCCCGTGGGTCGTGGGAAAAACTGTTTTTT.

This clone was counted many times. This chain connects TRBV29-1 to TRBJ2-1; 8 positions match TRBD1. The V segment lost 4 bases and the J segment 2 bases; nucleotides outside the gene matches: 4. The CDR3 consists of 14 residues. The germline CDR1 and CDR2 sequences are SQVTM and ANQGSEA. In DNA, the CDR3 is TGCAGCGTTGGCGGGACAGGAGCCTACAATGAGCAGTTCTTC. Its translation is CSVGGTGAYNEQFF.

CDR3 in amino acids: CASSFELNEQFF. The CDR3 DNA reads TGTGCCAGCAGCTTCGAGCTTAATGAGCAGTTCTTC. The chain couples TRBV5-4 to TRBJ2-1; D gene uncertain. CDR1 and CDR2 (germline): SGHNT, YYREEE (reference sequence). Trimming left V 2 bases short and J 7 bases short, with 7 bases between. The CDR3 runs 12 residues.

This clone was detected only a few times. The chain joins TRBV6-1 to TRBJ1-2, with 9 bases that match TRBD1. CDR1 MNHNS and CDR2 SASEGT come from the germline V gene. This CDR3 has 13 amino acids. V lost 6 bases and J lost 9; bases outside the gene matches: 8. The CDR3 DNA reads TGTGCCAGCAGACCCGGGACAGGGTACTGCTACACCTTC. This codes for CASRPGTGYCYTF.

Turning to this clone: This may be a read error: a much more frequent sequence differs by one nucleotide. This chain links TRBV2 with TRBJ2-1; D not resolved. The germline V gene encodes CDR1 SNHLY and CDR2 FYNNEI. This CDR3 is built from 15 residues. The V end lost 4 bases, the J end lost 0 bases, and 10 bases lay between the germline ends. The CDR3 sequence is CASSGGSSSYNEQFF. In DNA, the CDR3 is TGTGCCAGCAGTGGAGGTAGCTCCTCCTACAATGAGCAGTTCTTC.

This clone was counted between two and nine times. This chain's CDR3 is CASSYSSSGDHNEQFF. CDR3 bases: TGTGCCAGCAGTTACTCGTCTAGCGGGGATCACAATGAGCAGTTCTTC. The V gene is TRBV6-2 or TRBV6-3, the J gene TRBJ2-1, with 9 bases that match TRBD2. Germline CDR1 MNHEY, CDR2 SVGEGT. V lost 0 bases to trimming and J lost 5 bases; unmatched junction nucleotides: 5. The CDR3 contains 16 residues.

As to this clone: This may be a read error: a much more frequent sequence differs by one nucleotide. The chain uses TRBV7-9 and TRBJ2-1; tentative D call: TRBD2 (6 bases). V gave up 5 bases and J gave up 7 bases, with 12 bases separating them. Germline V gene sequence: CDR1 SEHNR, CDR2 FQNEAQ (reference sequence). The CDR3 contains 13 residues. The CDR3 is CASSPGTYNEQFF. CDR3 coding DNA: TGTGCCAGCAGCCCCGGGACTTATAATGAGCAGTTCTTC. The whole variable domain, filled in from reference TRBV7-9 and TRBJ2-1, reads DTGVSQNPRHKITKRGQNVTFRCDPISEHNRLYWYRQTLGQGPEFLTYFQNEAQLEKSRLLSDRFSAERPKGSFSTLEIQRTEQGDSAMYLCASSPGTYNEQFFGPGTRLTVL.

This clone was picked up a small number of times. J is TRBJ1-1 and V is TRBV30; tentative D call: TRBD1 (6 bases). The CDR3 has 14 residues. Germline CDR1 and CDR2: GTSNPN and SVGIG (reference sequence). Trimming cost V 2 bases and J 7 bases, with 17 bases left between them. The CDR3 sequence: CAWSPPGVTGEAFF. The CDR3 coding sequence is TGTGCCTGGAGTCCCCCGGGGGTGACAGGTGAAGCTTTCTTT. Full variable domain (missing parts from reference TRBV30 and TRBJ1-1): SQTIHQWPATLVQPVGSPLSLECTVEGTSNPNLYWYRQAAGRGLQLLFYSVGIGQISSEVPQNLSASRPQDRQFILSSKKLLLSDSGFYLCAWSPPGVTGEAFFGQGTRLTVV.

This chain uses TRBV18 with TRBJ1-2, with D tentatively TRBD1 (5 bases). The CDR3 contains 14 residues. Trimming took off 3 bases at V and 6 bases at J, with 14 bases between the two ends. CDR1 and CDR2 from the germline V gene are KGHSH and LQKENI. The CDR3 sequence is CASSPTGPGDGYTF. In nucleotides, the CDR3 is TGTGCCAGCTCACCTACGGGGCCTGGCGATGGCTACACCTTC.

The CDR3 DNA reads TGTGCCAGCAGCTTAGGACAGGGGACATATGGCTACACCTTC. Amino acid sequence: CASSLGQGTYGYTF. V and J are TRBV7-8 and TRBJ1-2, with 8 nucleotides matching TRBD1. The trim removed 1 base at V and 5 bases at J, leaving 3 bases unmatched. Germline loops: CDR1 SGHVS, CDR2 FQNEAQ. CDR3 length equals 14 residues.

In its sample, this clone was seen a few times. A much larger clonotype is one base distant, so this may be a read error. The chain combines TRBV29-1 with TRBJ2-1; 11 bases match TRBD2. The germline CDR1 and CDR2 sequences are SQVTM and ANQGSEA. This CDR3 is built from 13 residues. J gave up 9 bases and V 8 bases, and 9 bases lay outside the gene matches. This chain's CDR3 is CSPLLAGVGEQFF. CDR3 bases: TGCAGCCCCCTACTAGCGGGAGTAGGTGAGCAGTTCTTC.

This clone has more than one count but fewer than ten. The DNA for the CDR3 is TGTGCCAGCAGTGACAATGAGCAGTTCTTC. The encoded protein is CASSDNEQFF. This sequence joins TRBV6-1 and TRBJ2-1; D unresolved. Germline V CDR1 and CDR2: MNHNS, SASEGT. The CDR3 length is 10 residues. Trimming took 3 bases from V and 6 from J, leaving 0 bases between them.

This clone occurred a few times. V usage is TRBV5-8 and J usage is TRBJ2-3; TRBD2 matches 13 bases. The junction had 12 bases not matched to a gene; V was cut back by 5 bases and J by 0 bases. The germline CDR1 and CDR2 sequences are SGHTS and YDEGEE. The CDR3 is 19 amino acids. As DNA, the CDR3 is TGTGCCAGCAGAAAGGGACTAGCGGGGAGCCCCTCTAGCACAGATACGCAGTATTTT. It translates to CASRKGLAGSPSSTDTQYF. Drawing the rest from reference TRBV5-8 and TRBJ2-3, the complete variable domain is EAGVTQSPTHLIKTRGQQATLRCSPISGHTSVYWYQQALGLGLQFLLWYDEGEERNRGNFPPRFSGRQFPNYSSELNVNALELEDSALYLCASRKGLAGSPSSTDTQYFGPGTRLTVL.

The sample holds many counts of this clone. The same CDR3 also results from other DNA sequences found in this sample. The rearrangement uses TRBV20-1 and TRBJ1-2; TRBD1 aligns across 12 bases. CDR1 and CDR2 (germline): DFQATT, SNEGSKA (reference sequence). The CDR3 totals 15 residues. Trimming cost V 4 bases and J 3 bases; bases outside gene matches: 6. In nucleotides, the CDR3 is TGCAGTGCTATAACCGGGACAGGGGGCGACTATGGCTACACCTTC. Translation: CSAITGTGGDYGYTF.

The DNA for the CDR3 is TGTGCCAGCAGCCCCGTCGGCGGGAGCCGGTCCGAGCAGTACTTC. It codes for CASSPVGGSRSEQYF. The chain links TRBV6-1 to TRBJ2-7, with 7 bases aligning to TRBD2. Germline CDR1 and CDR2: MNHNS and SASEGT. The CDR3 has 15 amino acids. The ends lost 6 bases at V and 6 bases at J; junction bases unmatched: 14.

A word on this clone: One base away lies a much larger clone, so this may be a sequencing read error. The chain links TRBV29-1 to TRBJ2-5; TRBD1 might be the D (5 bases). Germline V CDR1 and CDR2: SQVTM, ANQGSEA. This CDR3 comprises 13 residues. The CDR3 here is CIVRSPGIETQYF. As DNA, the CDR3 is TGCATCGTTCGTTCCCCAGGGATCGAGACCCAGTACTTC.

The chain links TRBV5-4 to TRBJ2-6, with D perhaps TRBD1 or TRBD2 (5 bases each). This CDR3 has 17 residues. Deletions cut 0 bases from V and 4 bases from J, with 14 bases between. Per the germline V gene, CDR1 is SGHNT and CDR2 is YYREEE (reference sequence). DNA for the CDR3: TGTGCCAGCAGCTTGGCCGTGTTAAGGGACGGGGCCAACGTCCTGACTTTC. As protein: CASSLAVLRDGANVLTF.

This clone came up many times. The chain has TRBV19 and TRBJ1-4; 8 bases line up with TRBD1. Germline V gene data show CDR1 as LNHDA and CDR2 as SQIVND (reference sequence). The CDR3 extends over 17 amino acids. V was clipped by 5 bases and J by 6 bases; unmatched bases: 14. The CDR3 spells CASSSTGTGAGDEKLFF. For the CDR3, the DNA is TGTGCCAGTAGTTCCACTGGGACAGGCGCCGGGGATGAAAAACTGTTTTTT.

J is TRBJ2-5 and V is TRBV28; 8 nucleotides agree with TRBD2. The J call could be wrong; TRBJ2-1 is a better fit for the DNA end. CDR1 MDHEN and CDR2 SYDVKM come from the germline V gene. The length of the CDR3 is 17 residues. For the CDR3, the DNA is TGTGCCAGCAGTCCCGTTACGGTAGCGGGGTCCTACAATGAGCAGTTCTTC. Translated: CASSPVTVAGSYNEQFF.

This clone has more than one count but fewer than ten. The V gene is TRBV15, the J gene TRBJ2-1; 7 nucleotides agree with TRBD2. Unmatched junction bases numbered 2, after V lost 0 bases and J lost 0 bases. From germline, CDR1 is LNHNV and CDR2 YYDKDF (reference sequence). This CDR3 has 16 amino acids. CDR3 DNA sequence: TGTGCCACCAGCAGAGATCGCGGGAGCTCCTACAATGAGCAGTTCTTC. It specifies CATSRDRGSSYNEQFF.

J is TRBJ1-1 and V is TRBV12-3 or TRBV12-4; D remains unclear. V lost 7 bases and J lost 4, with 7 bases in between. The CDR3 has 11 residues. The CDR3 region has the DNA TGTGCCAGCACCCCCGGCACTGAAGCTTTCTTT. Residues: CASTPGTEAFF.